The T cell receptor beta chain under discussion was sequenced for a study of T cell responses to AZD1222 COVID-19 vaccine (dated by TCRdb to about 2021). With regard to the full study: TCR sequencing covered approximately 230 trial participants: nearly 210 given two doses of AZD1222 and about 26 given two doses of MenACWY control vaccine. Enrollment into the trials was organized by age into subgroups of 18-55, 56-69 and 70-plus years, and those subgroups contained about 160, 30 and 59 TCR-sequenced participants, respectively.

The CDR3 regions of human TCRbeta chains were analyzed by immunosequencing. In the authors' own workflow: Repertoire TCRs were matched against a reference library of SARS-CoV-2-specific TCRs generated with the MIRA antigen-specificity platform. Breadth was defined as the fraction of unique TCRs that were SARS-CoV-2-associated, and depth was defined as the fraction of total T cells that were SARS-CoV-2-associated. Using the MIRA data, each spike-specific TCR was assigned both to the spike region to which the TCR was reactive and to a CD4 or CD8 class. Log10-transformed breadth and depth values were compared by one-way ANOVA with Sidak's multiple comparisons tests. Held by TCRdb, this immuneACCESS table contains in-frame sequences only and omits some clones. Under half of the omission traces to an unresolved V gene where checked; the cause of the rest is unknown. V and J calls and clone size follow that table, whereas D and trimming were derived from the DNA. The sample yields more than 120,000 clones; about nine tenths were counted once. The ten largest clonotypes hold roughly 1.7% of the sample.

Overall study outcomes, separate from this receptor: In the small 56-69-year group, the increase in depth fell short of significance, most likely because of low power. A significant rise in spike-specific TCR breadth and depth was observed after two AZD1222 doses relative to day 0 and relative to MenACWY recipients. Because no samples from the day 14 peak response were available, repertoires could be characterized only after the peak T cell response. Vaccine-associated CD4 TCRs spanned the whole spike protein, with dominant responses in regions 160-218 and 743-854. Only five to seven AZD1222 recipients were SARS-CoV-2 seropositive at baseline, limiting conclusions about previously exposed vaccinees. Epitopes outside the regions mutated in the B.1.351 and B.1.1.7 variants were reportedly recognized by nearly half of the unique spike-specific TCRs. Most participants were white British and females outnumbered males, and the authors suggested that clonal diversity may have been underestimated.

This clone has only a few counts. This clone's antigen is unknown. No quality values exist for individual bases; no much larger clone is one base distant. CDR1 is given as LGHNA and CDR2 as YSLEER, both from the germline V gene. Its CDR3 holds 17 amino acids, cysteine through phenylalanine. Just CDR3 DNA is preserved here, 51 bases in frame from base 1. The germline V and J ends show losses of 2 bases and 0 bases respectively, and no gene match explains 9 bases of the junction. The time point label for this specimen denotes: about 28 days (+/-7) after the second vaccine dose. AZD1222 recipients whose second dose came at about 4 weeks and those whose second dose came at about 12 weeks were combined into one group, since spike-specific TCR depth and breadth did not differ between the two schedules. Vaccinee samples were obtained from the UK trials COV001 and COV002, which included a single-blind randomized controlled phase 2/3 trial of AZD1222 (ChAdOx1 nCoV-19) in healthy adults. Trial participant PBMC samples were collected at day 0 and day 28 after the second dose for TCRbeta chain sequencing.

The chain is encoded by TRBV4-3 joined to TRBJ1-1, with 7 bases aligning to TRBD1. The sample in question was peripheral blood, obtained 28 days after the second AZD1222 dose. The receptor comes from an adult who received the AZD1222 COVID-19 vaccine. For the CDR3, the sequence is CASSQSSTGALNTEAFF. The sequence in DNA is TGCGCCAGCAGCCAATCTTCCACAGGGGCCCTGAACACTGAAGCTTTCTTT.